The text below deals with one TCR beta chain. This sample was taken from a study of control samples from healthy donors and cancer patients. The CDR3 has 14 amino acids. Germline V lookup: CDR1 SGDLS, CDR2 YYNGEE. V lost 4 bases and J lost 0, with 11 bases in between. TCRdb's table, derived via immunoSEQ multiplex PCR, lists solely in-frame clones and lacks some. The sample contains 150,000 or so clones, roughly 89% of which appear only once. V is TRBV9 and J is TRBJ2-7; maybe TRBD1 (6 bases). This TCR derives from a man aged 25 to 40 in good health. Sequencing was performed on blood. In DNA, the CDR3 is TGTGCCAGCAGCCGCCAGGGGTTCTCCTACGAGCAGTACTTC. It specifies CASSRQGFSYEQYF.